The sequence of this T cell receptor beta chain was determined in a study of T cells in Graves' hyperthyroidism and ophthalmopathy. Germline CDR1 is LNHDA and CDR2 is SQIVND (reference sequence). This CDR3 contains 14 residues. V lost 2 bases to trimming and J lost 6 bases, with 13 bases between them. This clonotype was seen ten or more times. The source material, RNA transcripts, was used to amplify TCR beta CDR3 regions. HTBI primers drove first-round RT-PCR of the TCR CDR3. Using its own MiXCR run on the multiplex PCR reads, TCRdb lists one record per CDR3 protein. Of about 420,000 distinct CDR3 sequences in the sample, approximately 15% were seen once.

The receptor was isolated from a young woman with Graves' hyperthyroidism. The sequencing input was blood. The chain joins TRBV19 to TRBJ1-2, with D perhaps TRBD1 (6 bases). In nucleotides, the CDR3 is TGTGCCAGTAGTATAAATTGGCAGGGGAATGGCTACACCTTC. It codes for CASSINWQGNGYTF.